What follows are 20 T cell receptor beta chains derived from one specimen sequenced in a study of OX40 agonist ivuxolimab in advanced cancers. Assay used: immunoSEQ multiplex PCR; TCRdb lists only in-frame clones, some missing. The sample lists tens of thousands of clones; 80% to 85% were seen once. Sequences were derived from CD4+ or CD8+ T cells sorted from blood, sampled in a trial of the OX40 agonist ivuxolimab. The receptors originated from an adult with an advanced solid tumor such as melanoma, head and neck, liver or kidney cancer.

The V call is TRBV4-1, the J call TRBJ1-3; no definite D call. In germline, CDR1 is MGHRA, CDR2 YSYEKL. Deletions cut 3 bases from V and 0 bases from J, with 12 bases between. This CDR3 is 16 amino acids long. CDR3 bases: TGCGCCAGCAGCCATCCTGGAGGGCTCTCTGGAAACACCATATATTTT. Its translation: CASSHPGGLSGNTIYF.

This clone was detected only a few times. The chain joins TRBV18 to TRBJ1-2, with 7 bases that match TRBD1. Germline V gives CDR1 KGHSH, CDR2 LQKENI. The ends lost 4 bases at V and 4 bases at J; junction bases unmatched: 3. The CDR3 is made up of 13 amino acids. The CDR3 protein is CASSLRDSYGYTF. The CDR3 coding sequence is TGTGCCAGCTCACTCCGGGACAGCTATGGCTACACCTTC.

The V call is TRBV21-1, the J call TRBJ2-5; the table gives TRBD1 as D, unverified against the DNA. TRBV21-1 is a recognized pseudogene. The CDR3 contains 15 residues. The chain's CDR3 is CASSKGQGAQETQYF. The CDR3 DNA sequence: TGTGCCAGCAGCAAAGGACAGGGGGCCCAAGAGACCCAGTACTTC.

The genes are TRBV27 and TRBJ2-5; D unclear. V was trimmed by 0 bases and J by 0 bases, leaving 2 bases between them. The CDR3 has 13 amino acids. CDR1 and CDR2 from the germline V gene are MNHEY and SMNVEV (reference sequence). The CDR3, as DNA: TGTGCCAGCAGTTTATCGCACCAAGAGACCCAGTACTTC. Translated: CASSLSHQETQYF.

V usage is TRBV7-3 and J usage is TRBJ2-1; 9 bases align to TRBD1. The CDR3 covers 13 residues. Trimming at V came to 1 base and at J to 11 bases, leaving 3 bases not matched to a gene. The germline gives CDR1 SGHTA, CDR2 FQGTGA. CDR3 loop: CASSLIGTGKQFF. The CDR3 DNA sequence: TGTGCCAGCAGCTTAATCGGGACAGGGAAGCAGTTCTTC. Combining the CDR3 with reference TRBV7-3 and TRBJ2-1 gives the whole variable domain GAGVSQTPSNKVTEKGKYVELRCDPISGHTALYWYRQSLGQGPEFLIYFQGTGAADDSGLPNDRFFAVRPEGSVSTLKIQRTERGDSAVYLCASSLIGTGKQFFGPGTRLTVL.

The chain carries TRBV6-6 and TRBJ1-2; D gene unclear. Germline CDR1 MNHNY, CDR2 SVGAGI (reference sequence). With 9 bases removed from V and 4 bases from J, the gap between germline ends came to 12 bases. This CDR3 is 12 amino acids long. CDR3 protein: CASATVGYGYTF. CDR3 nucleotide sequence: TGTGCCAGTGCCACAGTAGGCTATGGCTACACCTTC.

The CDR3 sequence is CASVQGVLTEAFF. Written as DNA, the CDR3 is TGTGCCAGCGTCCAGGGGGTGTTGACTGAAGCTTTCTTT. The V and J genes are TRBV28 and TRBJ1-1, with 7 nucleotides matching TRBD1. Germline CDR1 is MDHEN and CDR2 is SYDVKM. The CDR3 length is 13 residues. With V trimmed by 8 bases and J by 5 bases, 8 bases remained unmatched.

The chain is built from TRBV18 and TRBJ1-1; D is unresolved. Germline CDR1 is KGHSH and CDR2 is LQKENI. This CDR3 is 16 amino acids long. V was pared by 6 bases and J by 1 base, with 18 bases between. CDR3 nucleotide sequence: TGTGCCAGCTCTCCTTCCCGTCCCGGGTCGAACACTGAAGCTTTCTTT. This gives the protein CASSPSRPGSNTEAFF. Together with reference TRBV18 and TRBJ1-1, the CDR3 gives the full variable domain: NAGVMQNPRHLVRRRGQEARLRCSPMKGHSHVYWYRQLPEEGLKFMVYLQKENIIDESGMPKERFSAEFPKEGPSILRIQQVVRGDSAAYFCASSPSRPGSNTEAFFGQGTRLTVV.

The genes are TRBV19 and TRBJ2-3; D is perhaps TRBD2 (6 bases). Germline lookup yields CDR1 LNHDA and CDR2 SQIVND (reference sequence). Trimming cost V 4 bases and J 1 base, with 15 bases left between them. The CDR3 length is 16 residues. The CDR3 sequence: CASSSPRDFGTDTQYF. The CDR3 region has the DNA TGTGCCAGTAGTAGCCCCCGGGACTTTGGCACAGATACGCAGTATTTT.

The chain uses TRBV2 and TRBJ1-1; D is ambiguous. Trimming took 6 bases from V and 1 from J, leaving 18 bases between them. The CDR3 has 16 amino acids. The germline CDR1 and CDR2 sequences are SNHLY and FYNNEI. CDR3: CASREGGLVGNTEAFF. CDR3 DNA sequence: TGTGCCAGCAGGGAGGGTGGGTTAGTAGGGAACACTGAAGCTTTCTTT. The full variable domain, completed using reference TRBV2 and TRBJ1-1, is EPEVTQTPSHQVTQMGQEVILRCVPISNHLYFYWYRQILGQKVEFLVSFYNNEISEKSEIFDDQFSVERPDGSNFTLKIRSTKLEDSAMYFCASREGGLVGNTEAFFGQGTRLTVV.

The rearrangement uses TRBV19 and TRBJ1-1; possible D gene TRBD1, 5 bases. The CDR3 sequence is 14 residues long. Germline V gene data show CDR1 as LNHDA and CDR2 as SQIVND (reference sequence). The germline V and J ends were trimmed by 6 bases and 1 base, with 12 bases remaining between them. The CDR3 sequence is CASRKQVPNTEAFF. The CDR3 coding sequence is TGTGCCAGTAGAAAACAGGTACCGAACACTGAAGCTTTCTTT.

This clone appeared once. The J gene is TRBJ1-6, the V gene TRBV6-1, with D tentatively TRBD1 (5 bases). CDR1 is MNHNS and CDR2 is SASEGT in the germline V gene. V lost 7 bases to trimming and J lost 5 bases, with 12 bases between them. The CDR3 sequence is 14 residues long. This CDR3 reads CASTPARDNSPLHF. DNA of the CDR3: TGTGCCAGCACCCCGGCCAGGGATAATTCACCCCTCCACTTT.

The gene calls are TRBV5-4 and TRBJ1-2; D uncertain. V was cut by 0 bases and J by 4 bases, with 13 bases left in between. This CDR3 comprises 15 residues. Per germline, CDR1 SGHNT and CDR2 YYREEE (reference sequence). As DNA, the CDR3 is TGTGCCAGCAGCTTGGACGTCAGTAAAATCTATGGCTACACCTTC. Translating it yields CASSLDVSKIYGYTF.

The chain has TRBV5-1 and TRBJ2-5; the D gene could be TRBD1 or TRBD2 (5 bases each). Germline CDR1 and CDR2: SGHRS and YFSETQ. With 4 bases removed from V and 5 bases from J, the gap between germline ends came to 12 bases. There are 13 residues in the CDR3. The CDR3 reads CASSPGAGETQYF. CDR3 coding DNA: TGCGCCAGCAGCCCCGGGGCCGGGGAGACCCAGTACTTC.

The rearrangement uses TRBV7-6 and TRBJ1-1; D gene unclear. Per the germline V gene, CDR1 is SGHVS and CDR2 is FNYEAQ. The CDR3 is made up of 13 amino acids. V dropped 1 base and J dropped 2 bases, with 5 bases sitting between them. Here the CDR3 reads CASSLERNTEAFF. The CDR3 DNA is TGTGCCAGCAGCTTAGAGCGTAACACTGAAGCTTTCTTT.

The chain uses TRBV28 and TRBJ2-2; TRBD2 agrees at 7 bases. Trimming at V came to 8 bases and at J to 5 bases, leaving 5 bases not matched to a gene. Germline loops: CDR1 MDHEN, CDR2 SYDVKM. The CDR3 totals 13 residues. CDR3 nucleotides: TGTGCCAGCCGAATCGGGGGGACCGGGGAGCTGTTTTTT. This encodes CASRIGGTGELFF. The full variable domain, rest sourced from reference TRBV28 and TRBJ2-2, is DVKVTQSSRYLVKRTGEKVFLECVQDMDHENMFWYRQDPGLGLRLIYFSYDVKMKEKGDIPEGYSVSREKKERFSLILESASTNQTSMYLCASRIGGTGELFFGEGSRLTVL.

The CDR3 region is CASSFGQGSFRNGYTF. The CDR3, as DNA: TGTGCCAGCAGCTTCGGACAGGGGAGTTTTCGTAATGGCTACACCTTC. The J gene is TRBJ1-2, the V gene TRBV5-8, with 9 positions matching TRBD1. V was clipped by 2 bases and J by 6 bases; unmatched bases: 11. This CDR3 contains 16 residues. The germline V gene encodes CDR1 SGHTS and CDR2 YDEGEE.

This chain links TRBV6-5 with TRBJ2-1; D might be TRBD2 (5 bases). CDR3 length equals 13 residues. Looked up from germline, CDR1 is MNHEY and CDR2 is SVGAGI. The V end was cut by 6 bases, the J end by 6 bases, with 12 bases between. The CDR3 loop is CASRLLAINEQFF. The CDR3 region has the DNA TGTGCCAGCAGGCTGCTAGCAATCAATGAGCAGTTCTTC.

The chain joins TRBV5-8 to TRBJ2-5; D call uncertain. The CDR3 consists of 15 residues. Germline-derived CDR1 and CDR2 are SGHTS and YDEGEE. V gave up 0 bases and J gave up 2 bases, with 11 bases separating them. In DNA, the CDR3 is TGTGCCAGCAGCTTGGCCGGTAACAGACAAGAGACCCAGTACTTC. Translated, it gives CASSLAGNRQETQYF.

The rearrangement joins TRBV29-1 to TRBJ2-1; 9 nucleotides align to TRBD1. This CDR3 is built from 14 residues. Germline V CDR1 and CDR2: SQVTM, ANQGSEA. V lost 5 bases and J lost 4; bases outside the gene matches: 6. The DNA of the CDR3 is TGCAGCGTTTGGGACAGGGACGGATACAATGAGCAGTTCTTC. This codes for CSVWDRDGYNEQFF.